The present T cell receptor (beta chain) was sequenced within a study of radiation and T cells in renal cell carcinoma (dated by TCRdb to the early 2020s). Study-level background: TCR beta sequencing covered approximately 50 samples in total, comprising 25 or so tumors and 27 peripheral blood samples. The final blood draw was performed at 4 weeks after radiation, at the same time as nephrectomy. Across all 50 or so samples, 4,000,000 or so unique CDR3 nucleotide sequences, encoding about 3,000,000 unique CDR3 amino acid sequences, were identified. Overall study outcomes, separate from this receptor: An increase in top tumor clonotypes in blood was observed from baseline to 2 weeks post-radiation, followed by contraction by 4 weeks, which was taken to suggest transient expansion of tumor-resident clones. Because pretreatment tumor biopsies were not available, the study could not determine whether clonotypes were already present within the tumor at baseline. Because the trial had a single-armed design, the trial could not examine how radiation dose or scheduling affected the TCR repertoire. Blood repertoire dynamics were not followed beyond 4 weeks after treatment.

Explained via the paper, the time point label denotes: blood 4 weeks post-SBRT, at nephrectomy. This specimen's treatment or condition label, interpreted: 15 Gy SBRT to primary tumor, nephrectomy 4 weeks later. Samples were obtained from a clinical trial, in which 15 Gy stereotactic body radiation therapy was delivered to primary renal cell carcinomas and nephrectomy was performed 4 weeks later. To follow tumor-enriched clonotypes, peripheral blood was collected serially from radiation-treated patients at baseline and again at 2 weeks and 4 weeks after SBRT. Every patient had renal cell carcinoma of clear cell pathology. Genomic DNA for TCR sequencing was prepared using the QIAamp DNA Blood Mini Kit (Qiagen). The analyses included only samples that passed all quality control checks. This clone came up many times. It lacks a known antigen. There are no base qualities to consult, and no much larger clone falls within one base.

Following the manufacturer's recommendations, the immunoSEQ kit was used to generate TCR beta libraries from genomic DNA. To prepare libraries, a first multiplex PCR with proprietary primers was run, followed by a second PCR that added unique barcodes, and a bead cleanup was done after each round. A positive control reaction and a negative control reaction, both provided in the kit, were run with every batch of samples. The final libraries were assessed on an Agilent 4200 TapeStation D1000 ScreenTape, pooled by volume, and quantified by qPCR. Sequencing was performed on an Illumina NextSeq500 with a MidOutput 150-cycle cartridge, and 156 Read1 and 15 Index1 cycles were run with kit custom primers. The pooled library was loaded at roughly 1 pM with about 21% PhiX control spiked in. The published analysis was carried out like this. Vendor-processed data were analyzed in R, and a clonotype was defined as all T cells sharing the same CDR3 nucleotide sequence. For clone abundance analyses, frequencies were normalized to the 10,000 most abundant clones per sample. Public T cell clones, which averaged fewer than five per sample, were removed prior to analysis. Tumor-enriched and baseline blood-enriched clonotypes were defined by at least a 32-fold difference in abundance between compartments. Clonotypes expanded or contracted between blood time points were identified with a beta-binomial differential abundance model. Tumor-blood repertoire similarity was measured with the Baroni-Urbani and Buser coefficient, and group comparisons used two-tailed Wilcoxon tests in R. Held by TCRdb, this immuneACCESS table contains in-frame sequences only and omits some clones. Under half of the omission traces to an unresolved V gene where checked; the cause of the rest is unknown. The V and J calls and clone size are taken from that table; D and trimming were inferred from the DNA. In all, the sample holds some 100,000 clones, and about 79% of those were seen once. The ten largest clones represent approximately 7.7% of the sample.

The CDR3, from cysteine to phenylalanine, totals 14 residues. The CDR3 DNA has 42 bases and is translated from base 1. V and J lose 4 bases and 3 bases, and a span of 15 bases separates them. As encoded in the germline V gene (reference sequence), CDR1 is GTSNPN while CDR2 is SVGIG. Sample: blood, taken from a patient whose treatment included radiotherapy and nephrectomy. This chain joins TRBV30 to TRBJ1-1; the D gene lacks a confident call. The source is a man in his 60s with renal cell carcinoma. The nucleotide sequence reads TGTGCCTGGACCAAAGACCGGAGAGACACTGAAGCTTTCTTT. This is translated as CAWTKDRRDTEAFF.